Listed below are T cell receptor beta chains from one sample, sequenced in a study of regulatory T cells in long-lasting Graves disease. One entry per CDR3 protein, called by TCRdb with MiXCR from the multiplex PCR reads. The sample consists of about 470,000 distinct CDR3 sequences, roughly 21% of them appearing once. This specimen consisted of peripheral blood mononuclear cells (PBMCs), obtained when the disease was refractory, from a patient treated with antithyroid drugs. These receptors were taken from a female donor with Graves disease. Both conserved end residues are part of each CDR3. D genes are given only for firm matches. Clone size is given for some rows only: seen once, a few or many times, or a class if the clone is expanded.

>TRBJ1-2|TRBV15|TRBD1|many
CATSREWDREYGYTF
TGTGCCACCAGCAGAGAGTGGGACAGGGAATACGGCTACACCTTC
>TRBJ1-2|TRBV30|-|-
CASSRVSNYGYTF
TGTGCTTCCTCCCGGGTCAGTAACTATGGCTACACCTTC
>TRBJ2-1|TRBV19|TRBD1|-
CASSIPPDRGNEQFF
TGTGCCAGTAGTATTCCCCCGGACAGGGGGAATGAGCAGTTCTTC
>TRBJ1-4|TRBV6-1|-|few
CASSAWRVWSNEKLFF
TGTGCCAGCAGTGCATGGAGGGTTTGGAGTAATGAAAAACTGTTTTTT
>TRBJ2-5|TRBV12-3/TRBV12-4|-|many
CASSFVSTQETQYF
TGTGCCAGCAGTTTCGTCTCTACCCAAGAGACCCAGTACTTC
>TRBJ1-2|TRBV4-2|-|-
CASSQHQDRDYGYTF
TGTGCCAGCAGCCAACACCAGGACAGAGACTATGGCTACACCTTC
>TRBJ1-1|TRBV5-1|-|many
CASTTERPNTEAFF
TGCGCCAGCACTACTGAACGTCCCAACACTGAAGCTTTCTTT
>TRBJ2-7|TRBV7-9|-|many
CASSSPGGGVYEQYF
TGTGCCAGCAGCTCCCCGGGCGGGGGCGTATACGAGCAGTACTTC
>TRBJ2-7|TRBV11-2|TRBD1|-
CASSPSGGGFEQYF
TGTGCCAGCAGCCCCTCAGGGGGTGGTTTCGAGCAGTACTTC
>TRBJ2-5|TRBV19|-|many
CASSMHRETQYF
TGTGCCAGTAGTATGCATCGAGAGACCCAGTACTTC
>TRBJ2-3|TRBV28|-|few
CASSPVEDSSTDTQYF
TGTGCCAGCAGTCCCGTAGAGGACAGTAGCACAGATACGCAGTATTTT
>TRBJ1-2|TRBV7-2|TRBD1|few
CASSLVPGTGGEGYTF
TGTGCCAGCAGCTTAGTTCCTGGGACAGGGGGCGAAGGCTACACCTTC
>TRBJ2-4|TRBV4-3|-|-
CASSQEGSRGEVNIQYF
TGCGCCAGCAGCCAAGAAGGGTCCAGGGGCGAGGTGAACATTCAGTACTTC
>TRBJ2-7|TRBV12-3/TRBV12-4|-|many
CASSLELANSYEQYF
TGTGCCAGCAGTTTAGAACTAGCCAATTCCTACGAGCAGTACTTC
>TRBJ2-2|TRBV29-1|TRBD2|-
CSVVHSSGRSGELFF
TGCAGCGTTGTACACTCTAGCGGGAGATCCGGGGAGCTGTTTTTT
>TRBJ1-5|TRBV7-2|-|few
CASSQRDYQPQHF
TGTGCCAGCAGTCAAAGGGATTATCAGCCCCAGCATTTT
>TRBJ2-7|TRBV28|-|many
CASSFPGSYEQYF
TGTGCCAGCAGTTTCCCCGGATCCTACGAGCAGTACTTC
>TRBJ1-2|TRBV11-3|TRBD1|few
CASSEGQGLSYGYTF
TGTGCCAGCAGCGAGGGACAGGGCCTCTCCTATGGCTACACCTTC
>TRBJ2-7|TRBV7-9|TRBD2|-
CASSLSVQREGEEQYF
TGTGCCAGCAGCTTAAGTGTCCAGCGGGAGGGTGAGGAGCAGTACTTC
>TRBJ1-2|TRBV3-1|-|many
CASSHSSAGSNYGYTF
TGTGCCAGCAGCCATAGTTCGGCAGGGTCCAACTATGGCTACACCTTC
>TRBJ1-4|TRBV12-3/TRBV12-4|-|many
CASSFESRLFF
TGTGCCAGCAGTTTTGAGTCCCGCCTGTTTTTT
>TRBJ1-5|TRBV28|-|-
CASSSLPGKNSNQPQHF
TGTGCCAGCAGTTCCCTGCCGGGGAAGAATAGCAATCAGCCCCAGCATTTT
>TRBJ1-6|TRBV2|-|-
CATGQGMGSPLHF
TGTGCCACCGGGCAGGGCATGGGGTCACCCCTCCACTTT
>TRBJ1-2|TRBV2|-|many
CASRAGDAYGYTF
TGTGCCAGCCGGGCCGGGGACGCCTATGGCTACACCTTC
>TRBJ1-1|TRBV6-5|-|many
CASSYSRQEAFF
TGTGCCAGCAGTTACTCAAGACAGGAAGCTTTCTTT
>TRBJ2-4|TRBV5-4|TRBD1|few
CASSLAGTGSNIQYF
TGTGCCAGCAGCTTGGCCGGGACAGGGTCAAACATTCAGTACTTC
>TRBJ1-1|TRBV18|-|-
CASSPPSPLNTEAFF
TGTGCCAGCTCACCACCATCGCCCCTGAACACTGAAGCTTTCTTT
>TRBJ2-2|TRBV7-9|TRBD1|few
CASSLEGGAAGELFF
TGTGCCAGCAGCTTGGAAGGGGGCGCGGCCGGGGAGCTGTTTTTT
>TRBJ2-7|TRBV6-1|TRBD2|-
CASEGGGSEQYF
TGTGCCTCCGAAGGCGGGGGGAGCGAGCAGTACTTC
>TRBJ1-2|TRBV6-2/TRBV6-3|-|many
CASQVAYGYTF
TGTGCCAGCCAGGTTGCGTATGGCTACACCTTC
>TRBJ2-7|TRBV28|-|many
CASSLSGLTGYEQYF
TGTGCCAGCAGTTTAAGCGGGCTAACGGGCTACGAGCAGTACTTC
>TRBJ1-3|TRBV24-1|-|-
CATSGSGNTIYF
TGTGCCACCAGCGGCTCTGGAAACACCATATATTTT
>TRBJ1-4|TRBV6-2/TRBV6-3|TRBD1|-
CASSHTGTGNEKLFF
TGTGCCAGCAGTCATACCGGGACAGGGAACGAAAAACTGTTTTTT
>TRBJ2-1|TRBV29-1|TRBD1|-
CSVVGFLGQDNEQFF
TGCAGCGTTGTTGGTTTCTTGGGACAGGACAATGAGCAGTTCTTC
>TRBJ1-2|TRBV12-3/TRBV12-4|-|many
CASRPGGSYGYTF
TGTGCCAGCAGGCCGGGGGGCAGCTATGGCTACACCTTC
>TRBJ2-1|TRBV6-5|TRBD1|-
CASSSQGDEQFF
TGTGCCAGCAGTTCCCAGGGGGATGAGCAGTTCTTC
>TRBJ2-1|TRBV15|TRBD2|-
CATSRVGSGSNEQFF
TGTGCCACCAGCAGAGTAGGTAGCGGGAGCAATGAGCAGTTCTTC
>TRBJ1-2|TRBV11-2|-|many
CASGYDLEGYTF
TGTGCCAGCGGCTACGACTTGGAGGGCTACACCTTC
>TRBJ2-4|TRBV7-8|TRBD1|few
CASSVTGVNIQYF
TGTGCCAGCAGCGTGACAGGGGTGAACATTCAGTACTTC
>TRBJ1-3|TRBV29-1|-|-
CSVESPFSGNTIYF
TGCAGCGTTGAAAGTCCCTTCTCTGGAAACACCATATATTTT
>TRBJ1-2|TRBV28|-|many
CASSFSLRDGYTF
TGTGCCAGCAGTTTCTCCCTCAGGGATGGCTACACCTTC